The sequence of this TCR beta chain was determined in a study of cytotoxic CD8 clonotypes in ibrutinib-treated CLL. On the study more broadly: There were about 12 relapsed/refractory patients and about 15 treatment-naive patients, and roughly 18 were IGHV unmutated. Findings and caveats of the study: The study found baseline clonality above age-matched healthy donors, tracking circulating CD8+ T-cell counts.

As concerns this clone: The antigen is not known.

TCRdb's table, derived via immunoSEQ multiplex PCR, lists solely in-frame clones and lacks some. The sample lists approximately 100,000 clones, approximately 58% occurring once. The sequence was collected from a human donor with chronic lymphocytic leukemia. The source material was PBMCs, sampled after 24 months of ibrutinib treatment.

The CDR3 DNA reads as TGTGCCAGCAGAGGTGATTTTTCCACAGATACGCAGTATTTT. Translated, it gives CASRGDFSTDTQYF. The chain recombines TRBV2 with TRBJ2-3; no clear D. Between the trimmed V and J ends, which lost 6 bases and 2 bases, there was a span of 12 bases. The CDR3 has 14 amino acids. Germline V lookup: CDR1 SNHLY, CDR2 FYNNEI.